These 8 T cell receptor beta chains came from one sample sequenced in a study of T cells in Graves' hyperthyroidism and ophthalmopathy (dated by TCRdb to about 2019). Libraries were prepared through multiplex PCR. Instrument used: Illumina HiSeq 2000. TCR beta CDR3 regions were amplified from RNA transcripts. For the first round of RT-PCR on the TCR CDR3, the HTBI primer set was used together with the Qiagen OneStep RT-PCR kit. In TCRdb, the public reads were trimmed at Q25 with fastp and aligned with MiXCR, with productive beta chains retained. Entries are consolidated by CDR3 protein sequence, retaining the most common genes and DNA. The sample table records around 490,000 distinct CDR3 sequences; roughly 21% of these occur just once. The biggest ten clones account for over 45% of the sample. Sequencing was done on a sample of blood. The receptors derive from a man aged 35-49 years with Graves' ophthalmopathy.

The chain carries TRBV12-3 or TRBV12-4 and TRBJ2-7; D not resolved. Between the trimmed V and J ends, which lost 6 bases and 0 bases, there was a span of 9 bases. The CDR3 is 13 residues long. In nucleotides, the CDR3 is TGTGCCAGCAGCGCGGTAGCCTCCTACGAGCAGTACTTC. This codes for CASSAVASYEQYF.

The chain links TRBV7-3 to TRBJ2-1; TRBD2 matches at 10 bases. CDR1 is SGHTA, CDR2 FQGTGA, per germline. CDR3 size: 15 residues. The ends lost 3 bases at V and 9 bases at J; junction bases unmatched: 8. CDR3 loop: CASSLEAGGLGEQFF. The CDR3 region has the DNA TGTGCCAGCAGCTTGGAAGCGGGGGGGCTGGGTGAGCAGTTCTTC.

This clonotype was seen a handful of times. The chain carries TRBV6-2 or TRBV6-3 and TRBJ2-7; tentative D call: TRBD1 (5 bases). This CDR3 has 14 residues. The ends were cut back, 0 bases at V and 5 bases at J, with 11 bases in the middle. Looked up from germline, CDR1 is MNHEY and CDR2 is SVGEGT. In DNA form, the CDR3 reads TGTGCCAGCAGTTACTCCCCTTTGACAGACGAGCAGTACTTC. Its protein product is CASSYSPLTDEQYF.

This clonotype appeared a few times. The V and J genes are TRBV15 and TRBJ1-1; D call uncertain. Germline CDR1 and CDR2: LNHNV and YYDKDF (reference sequence). This CDR3 spans 13 amino acids. The V and J ends lost 4 bases and 5 bases respectively, with 11 bases between them. The CDR3 sequence is CATSTSRETEAFF. CDR3 sequence (DNA): TGTGCCACCAGCACCTCTAGGGAGACTGAAGCTTTCTTT.

This clonotype was seen only once. The rearrangement uses TRBV6-5 and TRBJ2-5, with 10 bases lining up with TRBD2. This CDR3 spans 18 amino acids. Germline loops: CDR1 MNHEY, CDR2 SVGAGI. V was pared by 0 bases and J by 0 bases, with 7 bases of the junction left unmatched. CDR3 loop: CASSYSPSGGPYQETQYF. In nucleotides, the CDR3 is TGTGCCAGCAGTTACTCTCCTAGCGGGGGACCGTACCAAGAGACCCAGTACTTC.

For this clonotype: Since the CDR3 does not end with the conserved phenylalanine or tryptophan, this likely comes from a read error. The V call is TRBV5-5, the J call TRBJ1-5; no clear D. CDR3 length equals 13 residues. V shed 1 base and J shed 6 bases, with 8 bases lying between them. Germline-derived CDR1 and CDR2 are SGHKS and YYEKEE (reference sequence). The CDR3 bases are TGTGCCAGCAGCTTGTTACTCTCTCAGCCCCAGCATCTT. This encodes CASSLLLSQPQHL.

This clonotype was observed at least ten times. The V gene is TRBV2, the J gene TRBJ2-5; 13 bases map to TRBD2. The germline V gene encodes CDR1 SNHLY and CDR2 FYNNEI. V lost 5 bases to trimming and J lost 4 bases; unmatched junction nucleotides: 4. This CDR3 is built from 15 residues. CDR3 region: CASSPRTSGRETQYF. The CDR3 DNA sequence: TGTGCCAGCAGTCCCCGGACTAGCGGGAGAGAGACCCAGTACTTC.

At least ten counts were recorded for this clonotype. This chain links TRBV18 with TRBJ2-5; D might be TRBD1 (6 bases). The CDR3 is 16 residues long. CDR1 is KGHSH, CDR2 LQKENI, per germline. V was shortened by 3 bases and J by 4 bases, with 18 bases between the two germline ends. The CDR3 DNA reads TGTGCCAGCTCACCTCAACAACAGGGTCGGGGAGAGACCCAGTACTTC. Protein product: CASSPQQQGRGETQYF.